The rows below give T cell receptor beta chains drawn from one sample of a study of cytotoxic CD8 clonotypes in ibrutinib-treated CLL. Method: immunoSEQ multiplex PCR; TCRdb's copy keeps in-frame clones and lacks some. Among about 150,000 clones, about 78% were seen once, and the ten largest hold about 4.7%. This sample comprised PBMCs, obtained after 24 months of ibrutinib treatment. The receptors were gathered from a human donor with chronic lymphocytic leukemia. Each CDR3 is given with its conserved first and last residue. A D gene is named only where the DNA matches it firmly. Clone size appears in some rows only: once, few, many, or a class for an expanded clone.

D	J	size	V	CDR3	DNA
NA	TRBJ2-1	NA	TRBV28	CASSLGGAGGGEQFF	TGTGCCAGCAGTTTAGGGGGGGCAGGGGGAGGTGAGCAGTTCTTC
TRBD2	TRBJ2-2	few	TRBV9	CASSPPGLGGTGELFF	TGTGCCAGCAGCCCGCCGGGACTAGGGGGCACCGGGGAGCTGTTTTTT
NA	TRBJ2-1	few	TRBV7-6	CASSLGGRNEQFF	TGTGCCAGCAGCTTAGGGGGACGCAATGAGCAGTTCTTC
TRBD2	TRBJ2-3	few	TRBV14	CASSPGLGGDTQYF	TGTGCCAGCAGCCCCGGACTAGGTGGAGATACGCAGTATTTT
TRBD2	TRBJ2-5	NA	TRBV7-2	CASSRLAGPRGETQYF	TGTGCCAGCAGCCGACTAGCGGGGCCCCGGGGAGAGACCCAGTACTTC
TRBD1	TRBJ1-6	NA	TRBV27	CASSWDRYLNSPLHF	TGTGCCAGCAGTTGGGACAGGTACTTAAATTCACCCCTCCACTTT
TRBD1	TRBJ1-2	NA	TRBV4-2	CASSQDPTGGGGYTF	TGTGCCAGCAGCCAAGACCCAACAGGGGGCGGTGGCTACACCTTC
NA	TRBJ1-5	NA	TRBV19	CASSMSGGLEPQHF	TGTGCCAGTAGTATGTCGGGGGGCCTGGAGCCCCAGCATTTT
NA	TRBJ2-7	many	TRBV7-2	CASSWRRMDEQYF	TGTGCCAGCAGCTGGAGACGGATGGACGAGCAGTACTTC
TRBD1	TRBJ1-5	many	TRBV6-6	CASSLGGTGSNQPQHF	TGTGCCAGCAGCCTAGGGGGGACAGGATCCAATCAGCCCCAGCATTTT
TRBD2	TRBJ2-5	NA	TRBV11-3	CASSLGVAGAVETQYF	TGTGCCAGCAGCTTAGGGGTAGCGGGAGCAGTGGAGACCCAGTACTTC
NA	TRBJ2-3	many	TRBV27	CASSLSAAADTQYF	TGTGCCAGCAGTTTATCGGCGGCGGCAGATACGCAGTATTTT
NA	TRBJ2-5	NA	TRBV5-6	CASSLRRGSETQYF	TGTGCCAGCAGCTTGAGGAGGGGGTCGGAGACCCAGTACTTC
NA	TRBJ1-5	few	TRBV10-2	CASSEKSYQPQHF	TGCGCCAGCAGTGAGAAGTCGTATCAGCCCCAGCATTTT
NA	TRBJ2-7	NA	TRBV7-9	CASGNSYEQYF	TGTGCCAGCGGGAACTCCTACGAGCAGTACTTC
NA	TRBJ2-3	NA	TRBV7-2	CASSLWSTDTQYF	TGTGCCAGCAGCTTATGGAGCACAGATACGCAGTATTTT
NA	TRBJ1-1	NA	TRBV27	CASSRRGDMNTEAFF	TGTGCCAGCAGTAGGCGGGGTGATATGAACACTGAAGCTTTCTTT
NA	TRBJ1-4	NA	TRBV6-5	CASSYGGTPNEKLFF	TGTGCCAGCAGTTACGGGGGGACACCAAATGAAAAACTGTTTTTT
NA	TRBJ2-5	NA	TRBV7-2	CASSLGPDSQETQYF	TGTGCCAGCAGCTTAGGCCCGGACTCCCAAGAGACCCAGTACTTC
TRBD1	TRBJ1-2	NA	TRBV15	CATSSPRGARIHGYTF	TGTGCCACCAGCAGCCCCAGGGGGGCACGGATCCATGGCTACACCTTC
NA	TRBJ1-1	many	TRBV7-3	CASSLMGGTEAFF	TGTGCCAGCAGCTTAATGGGGGGCACTGAAGCTTTCTTT
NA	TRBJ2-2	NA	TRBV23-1	CASRKTGRDTGELFF	TGCGCCAGCAGGAAAACAGGGAGAGACACCGGGGAGCTGTTTTTT
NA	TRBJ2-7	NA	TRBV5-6	CASSLLDIAYEQYF	TGTGCCAGCAGCTTGTTGGACATAGCCTACGAGCAGTACTTC
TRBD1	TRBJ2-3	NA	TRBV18	CASSPRAQGAQDTQYF	TGTGCCAGCTCACCACGGGCCCAGGGGGCGCAGGATACGCAGTATTTT
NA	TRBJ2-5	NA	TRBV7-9	CASSLGAGGWQETQYF	TGTGCCAGCAGCTTAGGGGCAGGAGGATGGCAAGAGACCCAGTACTTC
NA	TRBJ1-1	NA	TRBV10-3	CAISEWVDTEAFF	TGTGCCATCAGTGAGTGGGTGGACACTGAAGCTTTCTTT
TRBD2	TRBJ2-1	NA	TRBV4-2	CASSQDAASGGLYNEQFF	TGTGCCAGCAGCCAAGATGCGGCTAGCGGGGGCCTCTACAATGAGCAGTTCTTC
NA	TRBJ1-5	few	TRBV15	CATSRDYDRFIDSNQPQHF	TGTGCCACCAGCAGAGATTACGACAGATTCATTGATAGCAATCAGCCCCAGCATTTT
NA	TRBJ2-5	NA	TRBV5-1	CASSLSETQYF	TGCGCCAGCAGCTTGAGTGAGACCCAGTACTTC
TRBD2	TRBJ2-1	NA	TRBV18	CASSPLPGTSWGYNEQFF	TGTGCCAGCTCACCCCTCCCGGGGACTAGCTGGGGGTACAATGAGCAGTTCTTC
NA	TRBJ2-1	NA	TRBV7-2	CASSAGVATYNEQFF	TGTGCCAGCAGCGCTGGGGTAGCAACTTACAATGAGCAGTTCTTC
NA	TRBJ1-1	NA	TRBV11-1	CASSLGSRATEAFF	TGTGCCAGCAGCTTAGGGTCCCGAGCCACTGAAGCTTTCTTT